This T cell receptor beta chain was sequenced in a study of response to subunit inactivated influenza vaccine. From germline, CDR1 is SGDLS and CDR2 YYNGEE. The CDR3 spans 14 residues. The V end was cut by 2 bases, the J end by 6 bases, with 12 bases between. Study-level results: Authors suggested few new T cells are recruited by each seasonal influenza vaccination.

This clonotype was picked up many times. Its antigen is currently unknown. TCRdb recomputed calls from the RT-PCR reads with MiXCR, one row per CDR3 protein. This sample has 500,000 or so distinct CDR3 sequences, with 16% found just once. The sequences come from CD4+ T cells sorted from PBMCs, collected less than 30 months after vaccination. This receptor was identified in a man in his fifties or sixties who received an inactivated influenza vaccine. The chain links TRBV9 to TRBJ2-1; D may be TRBD2 (6 bases). DNA for the CDR3: TGTGCCAGCAGCGTTGGACCGGGGGTCAATGAGCAGTTCTTC. Its protein is CASSVGPGVNEQFF. Supplemented by reference TRBV9 and TRBJ2-1, the full variable domain reads DSGVTQTPKHLITATGQRVTLRCSPRSGDLSVYWYQQSLDQGLQFLIQYYNGEERAKGNILERFSAQQFPDLHSELNLSSLELGDSALYFCASSVGPGVNEQFFGPGTRLTVL.